This entry describes one TCR beta chain. Amplification used 60 Vbeta primers and 13 Jbeta primers. Here immunoSEQ multiplex PCR was the method, and the copy in TCRdb shows in-frame clones only, minus some. Here the sample spans 150,000 to 200,000 clones, 78% being singletons. The source of the sample is a study of cytomegalovirus exposure and HLA in healthy donors. The CDR3 extends over 16 amino acids. The ends lost 3 bases at V and 1 base at J; junction bases unmatched: 5. The germline V gene encodes CDR1 SGDLS and CDR2 YYNGEE. This receptor was taken from a young woman in good health and CMV-seropositive. The J gene is TRBJ2-1, the V gene TRBV9, with 9 bases fitting TRBD1. What was sequenced was PBMCs. The CDR3 DNA is TGTGCCAGCAGCGCCCGAGGACAGGGGTCCTACAATGAGCAGTTCTTC. It encodes CASSARGQGSYNEQFF. The whole variable domain, filled in from reference TRBV9 and TRBJ2-1, reads DSGVTQTPKHLITATGQRVTLRCSPRSGDLSVYWYQQSLDQGLQFLIQYYNGEERAKGNILERFSAQQFPDLHSELNLSSLELGDSALYFCASSARGQGSYNEQFFGPGTRLTVL.